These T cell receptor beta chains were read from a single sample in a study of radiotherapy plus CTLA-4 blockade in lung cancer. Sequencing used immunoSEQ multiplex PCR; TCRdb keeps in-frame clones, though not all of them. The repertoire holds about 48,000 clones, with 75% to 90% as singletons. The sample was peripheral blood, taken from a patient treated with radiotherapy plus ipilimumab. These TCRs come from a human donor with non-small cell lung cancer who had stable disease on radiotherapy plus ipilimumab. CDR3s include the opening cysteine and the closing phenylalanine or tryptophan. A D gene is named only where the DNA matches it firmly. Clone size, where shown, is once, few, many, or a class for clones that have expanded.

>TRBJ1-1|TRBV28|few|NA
CASSLFTPVDGEAFF
TGTGCCAGCAGTTTATTCACCCCGGTTGACGGGGAAGCTTTCTTT
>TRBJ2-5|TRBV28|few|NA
CASSLLTGSQETQYF
TGTGCCAGCAGTTTATTAACCGGGTCCCAGGAGACCCAGTACTTC
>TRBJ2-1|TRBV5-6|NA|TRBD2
CASSRHSGRADNEQFF
TGTGCCAGCAGCAGGCATAGCGGGAGGGCCGACAATGAGCAGTTCTTC
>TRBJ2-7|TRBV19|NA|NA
CASSASTGTYSYEQYF
TGTGCCAGTAGTGCCTCAACCGGGACATACTCCTACGAGCAGTACTTC
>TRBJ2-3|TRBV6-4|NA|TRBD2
CASSEGTSGTDTQYF
TGTGCCAGCAGTGAGGGGACTAGCGGCACAGATACGCAGTATTTT
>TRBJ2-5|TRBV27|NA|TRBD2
CASSSLPRTRDQETQYF
TGTGCCAGCAGTTCCCTCCCTCGGACTAGGGATCAAGAGACCCAGTACTTC
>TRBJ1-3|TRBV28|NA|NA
CASSPLGAGSGNTIYF
TGTGCCAGCAGTCCTCTGGGGGCAGGGTCTGGAAACACCATATATTTT
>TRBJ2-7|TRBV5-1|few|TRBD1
CASSYGQGVPYEQYF
TGCGCCAGCAGCTACGGACAGGGGGTACCCTACGAGCAGTACTTC
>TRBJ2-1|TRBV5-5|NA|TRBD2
CASSPGLADYNEQFF
TGTGCCAGCAGCCCGGGACTAGCGGACTACAATGAGCAGTTCTTC
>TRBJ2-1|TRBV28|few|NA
CASTKRKYEQFF
TGTGCCAGCACGAAGAGAAAATATGAGCAGTTCTTC
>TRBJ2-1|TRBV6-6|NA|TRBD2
CASSYGLEGNEQFF
TGTGCCAGCAGTTACGGACTAGAGGGGAATGAGCAGTTCTTC
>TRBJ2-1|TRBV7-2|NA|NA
CASSLAGGYNEQFF
TGTGCCAGCAGCTTAGCGGGAGGCTACAATGAGCAGTTCTTC
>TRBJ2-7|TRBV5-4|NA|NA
CASSLSDSGPYEQYF
TGTGCCAGCAGCTTGAGCGACAGTGGCCCCTACGAGCAGTACTTC
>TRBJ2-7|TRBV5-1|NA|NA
CASSLDISYEQYF
TGCGCCAGCAGTTTGGACATCAGCTACGAGCAGTACTTC
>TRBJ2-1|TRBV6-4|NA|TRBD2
CASSDSKLAGVNEQFF
TGTGCCAGCAGTGACTCGAAACTAGCGGGGGTAAATGAGCAGTTCTTC
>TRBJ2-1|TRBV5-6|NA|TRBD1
CASSRDRGNFYNEQFF
TGTGCCAGCAGCCGGGACAGGGGGAACTTCTACAATGAGCAGTTCTTC
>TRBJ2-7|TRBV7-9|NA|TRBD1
CASSLTLGTGDEQYF
TGTGCCAGCAGCCTCACCCTCGGGACAGGGGACGAGCAGTACTTC
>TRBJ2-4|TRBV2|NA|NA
CASNLGLSKNIQYF
TGTGCCAGCAATCTCGGGTTATCCAAAAACATTCAGTACTTC
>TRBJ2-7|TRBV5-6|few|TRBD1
CASKPTGGAYEQYF
TGTGCCAGCAAACCGACAGGGGGGGCCTACGAGCAGTACTTC
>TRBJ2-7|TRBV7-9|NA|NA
CASSLVRGSSYEQYF
TGTGCCAGCAGCTTAGTTAGGGGCTCAAGCTACGAGCAGTACTTC
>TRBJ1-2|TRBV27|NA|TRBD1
CASSLSGQGYGYTF
TGTGCCAGCAGTTTATCGGGACAGGGGTATGGCTACACCTTC
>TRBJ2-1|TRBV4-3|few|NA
CASSQDPGAYNEQFF
TGCGCCAGCAGCCAAGATCCAGGGGCGTACAATGAGCAGTTCTTC
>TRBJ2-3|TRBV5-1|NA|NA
CASSVGVSTDTQYF
TGCGCCAGCAGTGTGGGAGTTAGCACAGATACGCAGTATTTT
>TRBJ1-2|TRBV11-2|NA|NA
CASSPHSGEYGYTF
TGTGCCAGCAGCCCCCATTCAGGGGAATATGGCTACACCTTC
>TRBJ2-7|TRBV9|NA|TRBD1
CASSVGTGPTYEQYF
TGTGCCAGCAGCGTCGGGACAGGGCCGACCTACGAGCAGTACTTC
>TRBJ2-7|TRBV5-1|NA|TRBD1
CASSSGQGADEQYF
TGCGCCAGCAGCTCCGGACAGGGGGCTGACGAGCAGTACTTC